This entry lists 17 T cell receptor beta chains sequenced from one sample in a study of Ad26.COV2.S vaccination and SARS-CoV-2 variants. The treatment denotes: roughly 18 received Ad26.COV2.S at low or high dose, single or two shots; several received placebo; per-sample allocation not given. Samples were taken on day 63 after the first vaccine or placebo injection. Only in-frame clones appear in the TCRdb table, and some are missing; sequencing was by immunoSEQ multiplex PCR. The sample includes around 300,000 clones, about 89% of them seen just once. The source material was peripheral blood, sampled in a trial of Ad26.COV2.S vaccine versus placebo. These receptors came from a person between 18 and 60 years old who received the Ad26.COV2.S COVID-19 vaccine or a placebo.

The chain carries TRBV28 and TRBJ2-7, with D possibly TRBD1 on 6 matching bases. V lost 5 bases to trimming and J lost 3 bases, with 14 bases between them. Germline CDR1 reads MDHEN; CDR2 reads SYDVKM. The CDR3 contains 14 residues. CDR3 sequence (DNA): TGTGCCAGCAGTCTTCCCCTGACAGGCTACGAGCAGTACTTC. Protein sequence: CASSLPLTGYEQYF.

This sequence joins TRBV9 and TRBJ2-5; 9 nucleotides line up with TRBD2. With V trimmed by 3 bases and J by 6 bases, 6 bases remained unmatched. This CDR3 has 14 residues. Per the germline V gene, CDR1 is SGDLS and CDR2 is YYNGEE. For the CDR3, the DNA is TGTGCCAGCAGCGGCGGGACTAGCAGGCAGACCCAGTACTTC. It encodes CASSGGTSRQTQYF.

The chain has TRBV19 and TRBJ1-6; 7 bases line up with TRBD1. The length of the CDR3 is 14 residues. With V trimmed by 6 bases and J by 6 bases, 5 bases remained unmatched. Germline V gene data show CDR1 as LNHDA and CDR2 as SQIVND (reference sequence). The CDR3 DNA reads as TGTGCCAGTAGGACAGGGTATGGTAATTCACCCCTCCACTTT. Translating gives CASRTGYGNSPLHF.

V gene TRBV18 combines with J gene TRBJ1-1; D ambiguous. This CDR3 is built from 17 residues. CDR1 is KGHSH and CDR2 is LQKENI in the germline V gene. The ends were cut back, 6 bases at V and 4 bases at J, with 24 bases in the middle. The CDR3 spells CASSPSGKGPVFTEAFF. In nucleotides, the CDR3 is TGTGCCAGCTCCCCGTCGGGTAAAGGTCCGGTGTTCACTGAAGCTTTCTTT.

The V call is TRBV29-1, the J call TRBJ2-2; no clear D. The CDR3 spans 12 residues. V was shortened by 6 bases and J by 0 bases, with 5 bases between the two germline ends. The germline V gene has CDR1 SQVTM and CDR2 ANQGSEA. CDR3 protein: CSVRSNTGELFF. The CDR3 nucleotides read TGCAGCGTCCGATCGAACACCGGGGAGCTGTTTTTT.

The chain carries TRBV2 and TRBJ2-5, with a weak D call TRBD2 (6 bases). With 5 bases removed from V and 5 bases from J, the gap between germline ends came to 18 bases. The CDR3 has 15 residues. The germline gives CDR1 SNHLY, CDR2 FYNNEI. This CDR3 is CASSNTGTGGETQYF. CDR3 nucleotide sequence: TGTGCCAGCAGTAACACCGGGACCGGAGGGGAGACCCAGTACTTC.

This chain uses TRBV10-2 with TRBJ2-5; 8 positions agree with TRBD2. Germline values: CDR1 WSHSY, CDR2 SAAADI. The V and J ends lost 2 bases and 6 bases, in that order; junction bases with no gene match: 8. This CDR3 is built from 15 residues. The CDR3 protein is CASSEITGGPKTQYF. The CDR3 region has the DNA TGCGCCAGCAGTGAGATAACGGGAGGGCCGAAGACCCAGTACTTC.

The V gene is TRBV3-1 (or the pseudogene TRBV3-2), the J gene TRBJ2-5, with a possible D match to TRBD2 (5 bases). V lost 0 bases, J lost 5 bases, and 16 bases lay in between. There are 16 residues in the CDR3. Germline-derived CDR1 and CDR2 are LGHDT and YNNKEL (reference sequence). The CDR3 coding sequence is TGTGCCAGCAGCCAAGATTTAGCGCTAACGAGGGAGACCCAGTACTTC. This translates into CASSQDLALTRETQYF.

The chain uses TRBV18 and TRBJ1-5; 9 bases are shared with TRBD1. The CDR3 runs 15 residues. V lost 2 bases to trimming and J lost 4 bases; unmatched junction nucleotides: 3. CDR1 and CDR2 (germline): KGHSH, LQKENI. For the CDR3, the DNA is TGTGCCAGCTCACCAAGGACAGGGGAGAATCAGCCCCAGCATTTT. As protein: CASSPRTGENQPQHF.

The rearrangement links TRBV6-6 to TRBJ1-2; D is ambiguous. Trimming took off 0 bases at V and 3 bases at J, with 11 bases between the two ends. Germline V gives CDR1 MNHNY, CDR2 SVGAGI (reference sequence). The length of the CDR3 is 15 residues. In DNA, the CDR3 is TGTGCCAGCAGTTACTCGATACCAGCCGACTATGGCTACACCTTC. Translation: CASSYSIPADYGYTF.

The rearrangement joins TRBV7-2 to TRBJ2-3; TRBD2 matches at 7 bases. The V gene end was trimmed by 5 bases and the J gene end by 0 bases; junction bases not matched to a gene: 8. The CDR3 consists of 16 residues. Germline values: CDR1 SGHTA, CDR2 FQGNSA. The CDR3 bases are TGTGCCAGCAGCCAAGTAGCGGGCAGCAGCACAGATACGCAGTATTTT. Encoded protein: CASSQVAGSSTDTQYF.

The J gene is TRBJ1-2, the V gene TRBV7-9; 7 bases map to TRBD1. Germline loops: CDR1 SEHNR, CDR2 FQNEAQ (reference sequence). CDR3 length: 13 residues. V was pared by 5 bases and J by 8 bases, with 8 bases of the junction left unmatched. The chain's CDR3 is CASSLQGSVGYTF. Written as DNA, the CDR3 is TGTGCCAGCAGCCTACAGGGGAGTGTCGGCTACACCTTC.

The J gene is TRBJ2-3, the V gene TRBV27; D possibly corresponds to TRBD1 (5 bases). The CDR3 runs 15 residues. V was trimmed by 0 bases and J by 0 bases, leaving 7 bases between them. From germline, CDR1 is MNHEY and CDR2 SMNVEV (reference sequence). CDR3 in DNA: TGTGCCAGCAGTTTATCGGACACTAGCACAGATACGCAGTATTTT. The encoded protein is CASSLSDTSTDTQYF.

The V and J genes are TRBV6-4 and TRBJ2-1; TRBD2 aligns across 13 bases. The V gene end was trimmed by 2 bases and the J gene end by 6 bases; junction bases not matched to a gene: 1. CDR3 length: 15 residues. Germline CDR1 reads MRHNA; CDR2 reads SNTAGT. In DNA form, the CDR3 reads TGTGCCAGCAGTGACGGGACTAGCGGGACCAATGAGCAGTTCTTC. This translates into CASSDGTSGTNEQFF.

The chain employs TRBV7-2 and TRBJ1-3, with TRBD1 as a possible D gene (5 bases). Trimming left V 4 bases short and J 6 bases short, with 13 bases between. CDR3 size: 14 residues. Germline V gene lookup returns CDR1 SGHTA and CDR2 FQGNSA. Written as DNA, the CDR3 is TGTGCCAGCAGCTCGAGAGGGGCTGAAAACACCATATATTTT. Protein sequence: CASSSRGAENTIYF.

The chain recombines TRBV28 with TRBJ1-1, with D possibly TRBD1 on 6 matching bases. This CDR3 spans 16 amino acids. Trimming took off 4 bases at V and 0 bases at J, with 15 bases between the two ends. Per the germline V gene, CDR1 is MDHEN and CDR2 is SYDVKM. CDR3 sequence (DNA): TGTGCCAGCAGTTCCATTCCGGGACAAATGAACACTGAAGCTTTCTTT. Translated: CASSSIPGQMNTEAFF.

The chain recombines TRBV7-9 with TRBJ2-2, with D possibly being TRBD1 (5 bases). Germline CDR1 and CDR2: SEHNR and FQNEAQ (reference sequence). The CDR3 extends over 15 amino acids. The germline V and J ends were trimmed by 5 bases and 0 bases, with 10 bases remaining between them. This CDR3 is CASSLDSPNTGELFF. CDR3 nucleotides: TGTGCCAGCAGCCTCGACAGCCCGAACACCGGGGAGCTGTTTTTT.